This TCR beta chain was recorded in a study of blood T cell repertoires in COVID-19. Looking at the study overall: The study drew acute and convalescent COVID-19 samples from the United States, Italy and Spain. From T cells, B-cell-depleted T cells, or PBMCs came the material, which was cDNA or gDNA.

Source study methods: Cell counts per sample came from amplifying reference gene primers. Assay: immunoSEQ multiplex PCR; the TCRdb copy retains only in-frame clones and omits some. The V and J calls and clone size are taken from that table; D and trimming were inferred from the DNA. The data contain under 300,000 clones, about 87% of them singletons. Germline V lookup: CDR1 MNHEY, CDR2 SVGAGI. V was trimmed by 0 bases and J by 0 bases, leaving 9 bases between them. The CDR3 length is 16 residues. The receptor comes from a woman aged 70-85 years with active or convalescent COVID-19. The V call is TRBV6-5, the J call TRBJ1-3, with a tentative D call TRBD1 (5 bases). Sequenced: peripheral blood. CDR3 coding DNA: TGTGCCAGCAGTTACTCGACGGACAACTCTGGAAACACCATATATTTT. This codes for CASSYSTDNSGNTIYF.